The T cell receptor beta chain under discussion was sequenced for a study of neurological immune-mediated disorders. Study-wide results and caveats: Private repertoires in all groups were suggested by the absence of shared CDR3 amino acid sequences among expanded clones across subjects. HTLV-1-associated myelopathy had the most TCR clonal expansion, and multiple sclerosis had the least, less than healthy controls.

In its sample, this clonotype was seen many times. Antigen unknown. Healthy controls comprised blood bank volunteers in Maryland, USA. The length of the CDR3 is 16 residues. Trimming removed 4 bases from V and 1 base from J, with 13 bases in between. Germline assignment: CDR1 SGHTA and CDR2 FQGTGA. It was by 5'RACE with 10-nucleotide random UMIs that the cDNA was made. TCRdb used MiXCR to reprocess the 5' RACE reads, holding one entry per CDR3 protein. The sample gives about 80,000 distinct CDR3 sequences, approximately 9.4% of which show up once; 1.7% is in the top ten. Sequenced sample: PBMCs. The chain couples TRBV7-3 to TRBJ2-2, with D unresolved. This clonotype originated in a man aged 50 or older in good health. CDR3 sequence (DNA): TGTGCCAGCAGCTCCGGGCCTAACATGAACACCGGGGAGCTGTTTTTT. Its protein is CASSSGPNMNTGELFF.